These T cell receptor beta chains were read from a single sample in a study of blood T cell repertoires in COVID-19. Sequencing used immunoSEQ multiplex PCR; TCRdb keeps in-frame clones, though not all of them. The sample has approximately 220,000 clones; 80% to 90% are singletons. The sequencing sample was made of PBMCs or T cells enriched from blood (not recorded which). The receptors derive from a woman between 18 and 30 years old in a cohort exposed to, infected with or recovered from COVID-19 (not recorded which). CDR3s include the opening cysteine and the closing phenylalanine or tryptophan.

J: TRBJ2-7; V: TRBV18; CDR3: CASSMGVRSDEQYF
J: TRBJ2-7; V: TRBV5-1; CDR3: CASRDQGTGEQYF
J: TRBJ1-1; V: TRBV29-1; CDR3: CSARNRVVADTEAFF
J: TRBJ2-3; V: TRBV27; CDR3: CASSLKGPKRTDTQYF
J: TRBJ2-4; V: TRBV6-5; CDR3: CASSYSISSGDQYF
J: TRBJ1-2; V: TRBV4-2; CDR3: CASSQGRTGNYGYTF
J: TRBJ1-6; V: TRBV3-1/TRBV3-2; CDR3: CASSQVEGNSPLHF
J: TRBJ2-1; V: TRBV11-3; CDR3: CASSLLERSYNEQFF
J: TRBJ2-4; V: TRBV10-3; CDR3: CAISAARVSGGAAKNIQYF
J: TRBJ1-1; V: TRBV24-1; CDR3: CATSDPDTEAFF
J: TRBJ2-3; V: TRBV7-3; CDR3: CASSSTRDTQYF
J: TRBJ1-6; V: TRBV2; CDR3: CASSEEDSLYSPLHF
J: TRBJ1-6; V: TRBV2; CDR3: CASTWAGESYNSPLHF
J: TRBJ1-1; V: TRBV6-5; CDR3: CASRSTLNTEAFF
J: TRBJ2-7; V: TRBV2; CDR3: CASSELGGTLSYEQYF
J: TRBJ1-2; V: TRBV2; CDR3: CASSGTAIGYTF
J: TRBJ2-1; V: TRBV9; CDR3: CASSVEQGLAGNEQFF
J: TRBJ1-1; V: TRBV19; CDR3: CASSIGAGGGTEAFF
J: TRBJ2-1; V: TRBV24-1; CDR3: CATSGGAYNEQFF
J: TRBJ2-1; V: TRBV3-1/TRBV3-2; CDR3: CASSPPGLAGSNEQFF
J: TRBJ1-1; V: TRBV7-9; CDR3: CASSPTWTGTNTEAFF
J: TRBJ2-2; V: TRBV9; CDR3: CASSTGTMNTGELFF
J: TRBJ2-3; V: TRBV5-4; CDR3: CASSVGGTSSNSDTQYF
J: TRBJ1-1; V: TRBV12-3/TRBV12-4; CDR3: CASSKTGNTEAFF
J: TRBJ1-3; V: TRBV29-1; CDR3: CSVLGEGGDTIYF
J: TRBJ1-1; V: TRBV7-8; CDR3: CASSSFTDSNGEAFF
J: TRBJ1-1; V: TRBV9; CDR3: CASSGSGYTEAFF
J: TRBJ2-3; V: TRBV9; CDR3: CATEGVTDTQYF
J: TRBJ2-7; V: TRBV2; CDR3: CASSVRKSRSYEQYF
J: TRBJ2-1; V: TRBV5-6; CDR3: CASSLGASVHEQFF
J: TRBJ1-5; V: TRBV28; CDR3: CASSRSYGNQPQHF
J: TRBJ2-3; V: TRBV5-4; CDR3: CAGLAGGPSRTDTQYF
J: TRBJ1-1; V: TRBV18; CDR3: CASSAQGENTEAFF
J: TRBJ1-5; V: TRBV2; CDR3: CASSLSGGRNQPQHF